This T cell receptor (beta chain) was observed in a study of identical twins. Whole-study findings and limits: Cord blood's abundant beta clonotypes had fewer insertions, unlike memory repertoires.

Trimming pared 4 bases from V and 6 bases from J, leaving 13 bases between. Germline CDR1 SQVTM, CDR2 ANQGSEA. The CDR3 is 12 amino acids. Ten or more counts support this clonotype. Its antigen is not known. Each CDR3 protein gets one entry after TCRdb re-called the 5' RACE reads with MiXCR. The sample consists of roughly 570,000 distinct CDR3 sequences, nearly 10% of them appearing once. In addition, the sample was reused for a study of yellow fever vaccine responses in identical twins.

Sample: PBMCs. The gene calls are TRBV29-1 and TRBJ2-7; D not resolved. The clonotype originates from a woman aged 18-29 years in good health. CDR3 region: CSVVDPLLEQYF. CDR3 DNA: TGCAGCGTTGTGGACCCCCTCCTCGAGCAGTACTTC.